Presented here are 5 T cell receptor beta chains from one specimen sequenced in a study of CD8+ T cells in alopecia areata. Treatment noted: oral pan-JAK inhibitor, 5-10 mg twice daily. cDNA reverse transcribed from extracted RNA served as the sequencing template. Method: immunoSEQ multiplex PCR; TCRdb's copy keeps in-frame clones and lacks some. The table lists under 350,000 clones, 58% of them singletons. The source material was CD4+ T cells sorted from blood, sampled at week 24, from a patient treated with tofacitinib. These receptor sequences come from a human donor with alopecia areata.

This chain uses TRBV27 with TRBJ1-5; a possible D gene is TRBD1 (6 bases). This CDR3 is built from 15 residues. V was pared by 6 bases and J by 10 bases, with 22 bases between. Germline V lookup: CDR1 MNHEY, CDR2 SMNVEV (reference sequence). This chain's CDR3 is CASRKQGSSKSPQHF. CDR3 bases: TGTGCCAGCAGGAAGCAGGGGTCAAGCAAATCCCCCCAGCATTTT.

The gene calls are TRBV9 and TRBJ2-2; 9 nucleotides agree with TRBD2. The CDR3 spans 16 residues. CDR1 and CDR2 from the germline V gene are SGDLS and YYNGEE. V lost 3 bases to trimming and J lost 2 bases; unmatched junction nucleotides: 5. CDR3 sequence (DNA): TGTGCCAGCAGCGCCGAGCGGGGGGACAACACCGGGGAGCTGTTTTTT. Protein: CASSAERGDNTGELFF.

The genes are TRBV9 and TRBJ1-5; 7 nucleotides match TRBD1. The CDR3 has 14 residues. Germline-derived CDR1 and CDR2 are SGDLS and YYNGEE. Losses at the gene ends were 5 bases for V and 2 bases for J; bases not matched to a gene: 4. The CDR3 region is CASSLGQGNQPQHF. DNA of the CDR3: TGTGCCAGCAGTCTAGGACAGGGCAATCAGCCCCAGCATTTT.

This chain uses TRBV29-1 with TRBJ1-2; TRBD1 matches at 7 bases. The CDR3 contains 13 residues. V shed 7 bases, J shed 4 bases, and the junction held 9 bases outside the gene matches. CDR1 and CDR2 from the germline V gene are SQVTM and ANQGSEA. CDR3 protein: CSAGTADGYGYTF. The CDR3 region has the DNA TGCAGCGCCGGGACAGCAGACGGCTATGGCTACACCTTC.

This clone has a handful of counts. V usage is TRBV29-1 and J usage is TRBJ2-5; D remains ambiguous. Between the trimmed V and J ends, which lost 6 bases and 1 base, there was a span of 15 bases. The CDR3 is 14 amino acids. Germline-derived CDR1 and CDR2 are SQVTM and ANQGSEA. CDR3 sequence: CSVSIRNSQETQYF. For the CDR3, the DNA is TGCAGCGTGTCTATCCGGAACAGCCAAGAGACCCAGTACTTC.